The 2 T cell receptor beta chains listed next were all sequenced from one sample in a study of glioma-infiltrating T cells. TCR alpha and beta CDR3 regions were amplified from RNA using iRepertoire nested multiplex PCR. Each CDR3 protein gets one entry after TCRdb re-called the multiplex PCR reads with MiXCR. Among some 190,000 distinct CDR3 sequences listed, roughly 32% were seen once. Sequencing was carried out using glioma tissue, nonneoplastic brain tissue, or PBMCs (not recorded which). These TCRs come from a human donor with low-grade glioma or glioblastoma, undergoing nonglioma brain surgery, or in good health (not recorded which).

This clonotype was counted ten times or more. The V call is TRBV6-2 or TRBV6-3, the J call TRBJ2-1; D remains ambiguous. V shed 6 bases and J shed 0 bases, with 12 bases lying between them. The CDR3 runs 15 residues. Germline assignment: CDR1 MNHEY and CDR2 SVGEGT. In DNA, the CDR3 is TGTGCCAGCAGCCCGCAGCGCGGCTCCTACAATGAGCAGTTCTTC. Its protein is CASSPQRGSYNEQFF.

This chain links TRBV5-4 with TRBJ1-2; D is ambiguous. V was shortened by 4 bases and J by 3 bases, with 4 bases between the two germline ends. Germline CDR1 is SGHNT and CDR2 is YYREEE (reference sequence). The CDR3 has 11 residues. The CDR3 protein is CASSHYYGYTF. CDR3 bases: TGTGCCAGCAGCCATTACTATGGCTACACCTTC.